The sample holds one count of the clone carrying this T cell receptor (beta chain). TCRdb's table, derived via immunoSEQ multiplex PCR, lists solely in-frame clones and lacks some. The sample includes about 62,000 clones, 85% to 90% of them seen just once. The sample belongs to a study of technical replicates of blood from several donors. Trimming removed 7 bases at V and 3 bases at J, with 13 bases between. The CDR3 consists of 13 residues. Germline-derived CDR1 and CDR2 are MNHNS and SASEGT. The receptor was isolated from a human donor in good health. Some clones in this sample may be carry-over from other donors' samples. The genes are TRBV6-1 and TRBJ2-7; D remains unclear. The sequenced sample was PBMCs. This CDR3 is CASNQALFYEQYF. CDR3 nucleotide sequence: TGTGCCAGCAACCAGGCTTTATTCTACGAGCAGTACTTC.